The next 14 T cell receptor beta chains were all read from a single sample in a study of CD8 T cells in Susac syndrome. With random hexamers, reverse transcription was performed on roughly 0.45 to 1 ug of RNA. MiXCR, run by TCRdb on the immunoSEQ multiplex PCR reads, gives a single entry per CDR3 protein. The sample holds 350,000 to 550,000 distinct CDR3 sequences, approximately 89% seen once. The sequencing sample was made of CD8+ T cells from PBMCs. These receptors were collected from a human donor with multiple sclerosis.

The chain joins TRBV27 to TRBJ1-4; 8 bases align to TRBD1. There are 14 residues in the CDR3. V shed 6 bases and J 10 bases; nucleotides not matched to a gene: 10. In germline, CDR1 is MNHEY, CDR2 SMNVEV (reference sequence). The CDR3 region is CASSTGGTAGKLFF. As DNA, the CDR3 is TGTGCCAGCAGCACAGGGGGAACGGCTGGAAAACTGTTTTTT.

The chain has TRBV2 and TRBJ2-7; D is possibly TRBD1 or TRBD2 (7 bases each). V gave up 7 bases and J gave up 0 bases, with 22 bases separating them. This CDR3 is 17 amino acids long. The germline gives CDR1 SNHLY, CDR2 FYNNEI. The DNA for the CDR3 is TGTGCCAGCAATGTGGACAGGCTTGGCGGGAGCTCCTACGAGCAGTACTTC. This sequence encodes CASNVDRLGGSSYEQYF.

This clonotype has more than one count but fewer than ten. The chain combines TRBV29-1 with TRBJ2-5, with TRBD2 matching over 9 bases. Trimming took 8 bases from V and 5 from J; bases not matched to a gene: 18. CDR1 SQVTM and CDR2 ANQGSEA come from the germline V gene. The CDR3 extends over 16 amino acids. DNA of the CDR3: TGCAGCATAAAAGAGACTAGCGGTAACCCATGGGAGACCCAGTACTTC. Its protein product is CSIKETSGNPWETQYF.

This clonotype turned up a few times. The chain recombines TRBV27 with TRBJ2-7; 11 bases align to TRBD1. In germline, CDR1 is MNHEY, CDR2 SMNVEV (reference sequence). The CDR3 spans 14 residues. With V trimmed by 3 bases and J by 6 bases, 4 bases remained unmatched. The CDR3 region has the DNA TGTGCCAGCAGTTTTGGGACAGGGGGGAGCGAGCAGTACTTC. Residues: CASSFGTGGSEQYF.

The chain employs TRBV18 and TRBJ1-1; no clear D gene. The CDR3 runs 15 residues. The V and J ends lost 3 bases and 2 bases respectively, with 13 bases between them. The germline V gene encodes CDR1 KGHSH and CDR2 LQKENI. The CDR3 nucleotides read TGTGCCAGCTCACCCTATAAAGTTGGAAACACTGAAGCTTTCTTT. Residues: CASSPYKVGNTEAFF.

The rearrangement links TRBV9 to TRBJ2-3, with 8 bases lining up with TRBD2. V trimming: 7 bases; J trimming: 2 bases; junction bases outside the gene matches: 9. This CDR3 has 15 residues. Germline lookup yields CDR1 SGDLS and CDR2 YYNGEE. DNA of the CDR3: TGTGCCAGCGGTTGGCGGGGGGACAACACAGATACGCAGTATTTT. Translating gives CASGWRGDNTDTQYF. Together with reference TRBV9 and TRBJ2-3, the CDR3 gives the full variable domain: DSGVTQTPKHLITATGQRVTLRCSPRSGDLSVYWYQQSLDQGLQFLIQYYNGEERAKGNILERFSAQQFPDLHSELNLSSLELGDSALYFCASGWRGDNTDTQYFGPGTRLTVL.

This clonotype was found a few times. The chain recombines TRBV6-5 with TRBJ1-2, with 7 positions matching TRBD1. V lost 2 bases, J lost 6 bases, and 3 bases stayed unmatched. The CDR3 contains 13 residues. Germline assignment: CDR1 MNHEY and CDR2 SVGAGI. CDR3 DNA sequence: TGTGCCAGCAGTTACCACAGGGGAGATGGCTACACCTTC. Translated, it gives CASSYHRGDGYTF.

The chain uses TRBV4-1 and TRBJ1-1, with D possibly being TRBD1 (6 bases). V dropped 4 bases and J dropped 6 bases, with 9 bases sitting between them. Per the germline V gene, CDR1 is MGHRA and CDR2 is YSYEKL. The CDR3 is 12 residues long. The CDR3 DNA is TGCGCCAGCAGCCCGGACAGCTCTGAAGCTTTCTTT. Protein product: CASSPDSSEAFF.

This chain uses TRBV27 with TRBJ2-7; 7 positions match TRBD1. CDR3 length equals 16 residues. Germline CDR1 is MNHEY and CDR2 is SMNVEV (reference sequence). The V and J ends lost 5 bases and 3 bases, in that order; junction bases with no gene match: 13. The CDR3 DNA is TGTGCCAGCAGTCACCTCCCCGACAGGGAATACTACGAGCAGTACTTC. Residues: CASSHLPDREYYEQYF.

The chain couples TRBV11-2 to TRBJ2-5; D call uncertain. The CDR3 runs 14 residues. Germline-derived CDR1 and CDR2 are SGHAT and FQNNGV. Trimming removed 0 bases at V and 5 bases at J, with 10 bases between. The CDR3 region is CASSLDQFSETQYF. CDR3 DNA: TGTGCCAGCAGCTTAGATCAATTCTCGGAGACCCAGTACTTC.

This chain joins TRBV4-1 and TRBJ2-5; D remains ambiguous. V lost 3 bases and J lost 0, with 11 bases in between. The CDR3 sequence is 15 residues long. Germline V gene lookup returns CDR1 MGHRA and CDR2 YSYEKL. The CDR3 sequence is CASSHSAGYQETQYF. CDR3 in DNA: TGCGCCAGCAGCCACTCAGCCGGCTACCAAGAGACCCAGTACTTC.

V is TRBV6-1 and J is TRBJ2-7; TRBD2 matches 11 bases. J was trimmed by 3 bases and V by 1 base; bases with no gene match: 2. Germline lookup yields CDR1 MNHNS and CDR2 SASEGT. The CDR3 consists of 15 residues. CDR3 sequence: CASSEDLAGGYEQYF. CDR3 nucleotide sequence: TGTGCCAGCAGTGAAGATCTAGCGGGGGGCTACGAGCAGTACTTC.

This clonotype showed up just once. The V call is TRBV5-1, the J call TRBJ1-1; D remains ambiguous. V gave up 2 bases and J gave up 1 base, with 9 bases separating them. CDR3 length equals 14 residues. The germline gives CDR1 SGHRS, CDR2 YFSETQ. The CDR3 loop reads CASSFHDGNTEAFF. In DNA form, the CDR3 reads TGCGCCAGCAGCTTCCACGACGGGAACACTGAAGCTTTCTTT.

The V gene is TRBV14, the J gene TRBJ1-2; D gene unclear. Germline V gene lookup returns CDR1 SGHDN and CDR2 FVKESK. This CDR3 spans 13 amino acids. The germline V and J ends were trimmed by 3 bases and 6 bases, with 11 bases remaining between them. The CDR3 nucleotides read TGTGCCAGCAGCCATAGTGGTCGGGATGGCTACACCTTC. It translates to CASSHSGRDGYTF.